This T cell receptor beta chain was identified in a study of CD8 T cells in ankylosing spondylitis. Whole-study results and caveats: Disease-associated clonotypes exhibited CD8+ identity and were relatively infrequent in peripheral blood. Ankylosing spondylitis blood appeared to be characterized by a TCR beta motif of eight highly homologous variants.

Each TCR beta library was made by quantitative 5'-RACE that incorporated molecular barcodes. TCRdb analysed the 5' RACE reads with MiXCR anew, one entry per CDR3 protein. This table holds 450,000 to 550,000 distinct CDR3 sequences, about 5.4% found once. This clonotype showed up many times. What it recognizes is unknown. Germline V CDR1 and CDR2: LGHNA, YSLEER. V shed 0 bases and J 8 bases; nucleotides not matched to a gene: 17. The CDR3 has 19 residues. The TCR was taken from a male donor with ankylosing spondylitis. The sequenced sample consisted of blood, either unsorted or a sorted T cell fraction (not recorded which). The J gene is TRBJ1-3, the V gene TRBV4-3, with 9 bases identical to TRBD1. The DNA for the CDR3 is TGCGCCAGCAGCCAAGATGGGCTTCCGCCGGGACAGGGTATAGACACCATATATTTT. It is translated as CASSQDGLPPGQGIDTIYF.